Listed here are 14 T cell receptor beta chains from one sample, sequenced in a study of T cells in Graves' hyperthyroidism and ophthalmopathy. RNA transcripts yielded amplified TCR beta CDR3 regions. A set of HTBI primers served as the primers for a first-round RT-PCR of the TCR CDR3. TCRdb redid the calling of the multiplex PCR reads with MiXCR, one entry per CDR3 protein. Of hundreds of thousands of distinct CDR3 sequences listed, more than 12% are singletons. Sequencing was done on a sample of blood. Source of these receptors: a woman in her 30s with Graves' hyperthyroidism.

This clonotype was observed many times. The rearrangement uses TRBV7-2 and TRBJ2-7, with 8 bases aligning to TRBD2. The CDR3 loop spans 15 amino acids. The germline CDR1 and CDR2 sequences are SGHTA and FQGNSA. With V trimmed by 5 bases and J by 2 bases, 8 bases remained unmatched. The CDR3 here is CASSLSAGATYEQYF. For the CDR3, the DNA is TGTGCCAGCAGCCTTTCAGCGGGAGCGACCTACGAGCAGTACTTC.

There are a few counts of this clonotype. The gene calls are TRBV30 and TRBJ2-1, with 14 positions matching TRBD2. This CDR3 spans 15 amino acids. Germline CDR1 and CDR2: GTSNPN and SVGIG (reference sequence). The V gene end was trimmed by 1 base and the J gene end by 6 bases; junction bases not matched to a gene: 2. CDR3 loop: CAWSAGTSGSNEQFF. The CDR3, as DNA: TGTGCCTGGAGTGCAGGGACTAGCGGGAGCAATGAGCAGTTCTTC.

This clonotype has more than one count but fewer than ten. The chain couples TRBV11-2 to TRBJ2-1, with a tentative D call TRBD2 (6 bases). The CDR3 consists of 14 residues. Trimming cost V 8 bases and J 1 base, with 12 bases left between them. Germline assignment: CDR1 SGHAT and CDR2 FQNNGV. CDR3 DNA: TGTGCCAGCGATGGGACTGTTTCCTACAATGAGCAGTTCTTC. As protein: CASDGTVSYNEQFF.

V is TRBV20-1 and J is TRBJ2-2; D gene uncertain. The germline V gene has CDR1 DFQATT and CDR2 SNEGSKA (reference sequence). Deletions cut 4 bases from V and 2 bases from J, with 14 bases between. This CDR3 region has 15 residues. CDR3: CSAKVSARNTGELFF. CDR3 bases: TGCAGTGCTAAGGTGTCGGCACGTAACACCGGGGAGCTGTTTTTT.

The table lists this clonotype with a few counts. The V call is TRBV20-1, the J call TRBJ2-2; D perhaps matches TRBD2 (6 bases). Germline CDR1 and CDR2: DFQATT and SNEGSKA (reference sequence). CDR3 length equals 14 residues. V dropped 5 bases and J dropped 3 bases, with 13 bases sitting between them. CDR3 sequence: CSARREFDTGELFF. CDR3 nucleotide sequence: TGCAGTGCTCGTCGGGAGTTTGACACCGGGGAGCTGTTTTTT.

The gene calls are TRBV4-2 and TRBJ1-4; the D gene is possibly TRBD1 (6 bases). In germline, CDR1 is LGHNA, CDR2 YNFKEQ. CDR3 length: 15 residues. V lost 3 bases, J lost 5 bases, and 13 bases lay in between. The CDR3 reads CASSHGQLKNEKLFF. CDR3 bases: TGTGCCAGCAGCCACGGACAGCTCAAAAATGAAAAACTGTTTTTT.

The rearrangement uses TRBV10-1 and TRBJ2-7; 13 bases fit TRBD2. This CDR3 comprises 15 residues. The germline CDR1 and CDR2 sequences are WNHNN and SYGVQD (reference sequence). J gave up 5 bases and V 4 bases, and 5 bases lay outside the gene matches. The chain's CDR3 is CASSGTSGSLHEQYF. The CDR3, as DNA: TGCGCCAGCAGTGGGACTAGCGGGAGTCTCCACGAGCAGTACTTC.

This clonotype was seen ten or more times. The chain uses TRBV28 and TRBJ2-7; TRBD1 might be the D (5 bases). The length of the CDR3 is 12 residues. Germline loops: CDR1 MDHEN, CDR2 SYDVKM. The V and J ends lost 9 bases and 3 bases respectively, with 12 bases between them. The CDR3: CASSDNRYEQYF. CDR3 nucleotides: TGTGCCAGTTCGGACAACCGCTACGAGCAGTACTTC.

The chain carries TRBV20-1 and TRBJ1-1; a possible D gene is TRBD1 (5 bases). Between the trimmed V and J ends, which lost 8 bases and 2 bases, there was a span of 18 bases. The CDR3 runs to 14 residues. Germline CDR1 DFQATT, CDR2 SNEGSKA (reference sequence). The CDR3 region has the DNA TGCAGTACCAAAGTCAGGGTGTCCAACACTGAAGCTTTCTTT. Its protein product is CSTKVRVSNTEAFF.

The J gene is TRBJ1-2, the V gene TRBV4-1; D is unclear. The germline gives CDR1 MGHRA, CDR2 YSYEKL. V lost 4 bases and J lost 0, with 15 bases in between. The CDR3 covers 16 residues. For the CDR3, the DNA is TGCGCCAGCAGCCCCCTCATCGGGTCTACTAACTATGGCTACACCTTC. Amino acid sequence: CASSPLIGSTNYGYTF.

This clonotype was detected many times. The chain uses TRBV3-1 and TRBJ2-7; D perhaps matches TRBD1 (6 bases). The V gene lost 4 bases and the J gene lost 7 bases, with 14 bases spanning the gap. This CDR3 has 13 amino acids. The germline V gene encodes CDR1 LGHDT and CDR2 YNNKEL (reference sequence). The CDR3 nucleotides read TGTGCCAGCAGCCGCCAAGGGGGAAAAGAGCAGTACTTC. Translation: CASSRQGGKEQYF.

This clonotype was recorded many times. The genes are TRBV6-6 and TRBJ2-1, with D perhaps TRBD1 (5 bases). The germline V and J ends were trimmed by 3 bases and 7 bases, with 16 bases remaining between them. The CDR3 runs to 15 residues. Per germline, CDR1 MNHNY and CDR2 SVGAGI (reference sequence). The CDR3 coding sequence is TGTGCCAGCAGTTATGGGGCAGGGTCAAAGAATGAGCAGTTCTTC. This encodes CASSYGAGSKNEQFF.

This clonotype was counted many times. The V gene is TRBV7-2, the J gene TRBJ1-5, with 7 bases aligning to TRBD1. V lost 5 bases, J lost 2 bases, and 9 bases stayed unmatched. This CDR3 is built from 16 residues. In germline, CDR1 is SGHTA, CDR2 FQGNSA. The CDR3 sequence: CASSPSRTGGNQPQHF. In nucleotides, the CDR3 is TGTGCCAGCAGCCCTAGTCGAACAGGGGGCAATCAGCCCCAGCATTTT.

This clonotype was seen ten or more times. J is TRBJ1-1 and V is TRBV18; no reliable D call. Trimming took 2 bases from V and 4 from J, leaving 11 bases between them. The CDR3 has 14 amino acids. CDR1 is KGHSH, CDR2 LQKENI, per germline. The CDR3 region is CASSPRREGTEAFF. The CDR3 DNA reads as TGTGCCAGCTCACCAAGGAGGGAGGGCACTGAAGCTTTCTTT.